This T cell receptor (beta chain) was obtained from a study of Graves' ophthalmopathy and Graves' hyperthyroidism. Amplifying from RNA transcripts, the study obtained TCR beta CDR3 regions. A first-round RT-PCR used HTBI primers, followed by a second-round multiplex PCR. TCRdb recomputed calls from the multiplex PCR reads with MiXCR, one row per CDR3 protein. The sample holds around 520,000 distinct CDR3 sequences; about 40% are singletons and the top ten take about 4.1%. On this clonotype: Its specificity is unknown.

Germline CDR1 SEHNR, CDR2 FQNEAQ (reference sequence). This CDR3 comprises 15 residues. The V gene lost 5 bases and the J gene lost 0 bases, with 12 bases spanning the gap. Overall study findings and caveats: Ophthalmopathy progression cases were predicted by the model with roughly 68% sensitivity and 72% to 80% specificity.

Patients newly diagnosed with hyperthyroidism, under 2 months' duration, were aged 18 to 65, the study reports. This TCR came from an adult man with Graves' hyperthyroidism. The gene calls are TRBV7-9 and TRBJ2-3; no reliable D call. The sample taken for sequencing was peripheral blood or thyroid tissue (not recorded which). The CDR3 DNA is TGTGCCAGCAGCCCTACGGGTCGGAGCACAGATACGCAGTATTTT. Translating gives CASSPTGRSTDTQYF.